What follows describes a single T cell receptor (beta chain). Its antigen is unknown. These data originate in a study of siplizumab effects on memory and regulatory T cells. Assay: immunoSEQ multiplex PCR; the TCRdb copy retains only in-frame clones and omits some. The data contain roughly 56,000 clones, just over 90% of them singletons. General study results and limits: The study found that siplizumab significantly reduced alloreactive sequences traceable to unstimulated CD4+ memory cells. It seemed that naive T cells were more diverse than memory cells and were major contributors to the alloresponse.

The CDR3 has 17 amino acids. Per germline, CDR1 SEHNR and CDR2 FQNEAQ (reference sequence). V shed 4 bases and J 2 bases; nucleotides not matched to a gene: 6. The chain joins TRBV7-9 to TRBJ2-3, with 13 bases lining up with TRBD2. This receptor was obtained from a human donor in good health. The sample comprised CD8+ T cells sorted from blood. CDR3 bases: TGTGCCAGCAGCTCGGGACTAGCGGGACCTTTCACAGATACGCAGTATTTT. Translating gives CASSSGLAGPFTDTQYF.